This T cell receptor (beta chain) was retrieved from a study of blood T cell repertoires in COVID-19. Per the original data handling: The assay estimated nucleated cells by amplifying reference gene primers. Sequenced by immunoSEQ multiplex PCR; TCRdb stores in-frame clones only, minus some. The V and J calls and the clone size are those of that table, but D and trimming were determined from the DNA. The data show 250,000 or so clones, approximately 91% seen once. This CDR3 region has 13 residues. CDR1 and CDR2 from the germline V gene are SGHDT and YYEEEE. V dropped 5 bases and J dropped 6; count of bases not matched to a gene: 3.

Sequencing input: peripheral blood. The receptor was derived from a woman between 55 and 75 years old with acute or convalescent COVID-19. The chain carries TRBV5-6 and TRBJ1-2, with 11 bases matching TRBD1. CDR3 DNA sequence: TGTGCCAGCAGACCGGACAGGGGGCATGGCTACACCTTC. Protein: CASRPDRGHGYTF.